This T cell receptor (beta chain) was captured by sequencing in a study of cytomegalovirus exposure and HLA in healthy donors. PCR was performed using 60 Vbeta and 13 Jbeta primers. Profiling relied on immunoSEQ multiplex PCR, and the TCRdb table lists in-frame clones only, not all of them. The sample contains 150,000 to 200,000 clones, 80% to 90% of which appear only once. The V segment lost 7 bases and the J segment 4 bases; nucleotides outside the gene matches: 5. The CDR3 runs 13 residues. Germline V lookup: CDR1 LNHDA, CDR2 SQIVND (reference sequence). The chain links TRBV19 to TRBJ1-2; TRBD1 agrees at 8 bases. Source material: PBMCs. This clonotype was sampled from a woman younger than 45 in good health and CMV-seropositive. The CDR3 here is CASTWTGSYGYTF. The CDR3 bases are TGTGCCAGTACTTGGACAGGGTCCTATGGCTACACCTTC. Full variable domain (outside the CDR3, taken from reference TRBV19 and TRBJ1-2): DGGITQSPKYLFRKEGQNVTLSCEQNLNHDAMYWYRQDPGQGLRLIYYSQIVNDFQKGDIAEGYSVSREKKESFPLTVTSAQKNPTAFYLCASTWTGSYGYTFGSGTRLTVV.